The 5 T cell receptor beta chains presented below share a single source sample, sequenced in a study of T cell responses to AZD1222 COVID-19 vaccine. The data were produced by immunoSEQ multiplex PCR, yet TCRdb's version contains in-frame clones alone and is incomplete. The repertoire has roughly 140,000 clones, approximately 88% of them found once; the top ten carry approximately 3.6%. Sequencing used peripheral blood, obtained on day 0 of MenACWY control vaccination. These receptors came from an adult in good health.

This sequence joins TRBV19 and TRBJ1-2; 7 bases are shared with TRBD1. The V gene's germline CDR1 is LNHDA and CDR2 SQIVND (reference sequence). The trim removed 7 bases at V and 6 bases at J, leaving 11 bases unmatched. The CDR3 consists of 14 residues. The CDR3: CASTNRDSTDGYTF. In DNA form, the CDR3 reads TGTGCCAGTACCAACAGGGACAGTACTGATGGCTACACCTTC.

The chain combines TRBV11-2 with TRBJ2-1, with 8 bases that match TRBD2. CDR1 and CDR2 (germline): SGHAT, FQNNGV. The CDR3 loop spans 15 amino acids. J lost 9 bases, V lost 0 bases, and 7 bases had no gene match. The CDR3 DNA reads as TGTGCCAGCAGCTTAGAGTTAGCGGGAATGGGTGAGCAGTTCTTC. This encodes CASSLELAGMGEQFF. The whole variable domain, remainder taken from reference TRBV11-2 and TRBJ2-1, is EAGVAQSPRYKIIEKRQSVAFWCNPISGHATLYWYQQILGQGPKLLIQFQNNGVVDDSQLPKDRFSAERLKGVDSTLKIQPAKLEDSAVYLCASSLELAGMGEQFFGPGTRLTVL.

The chain links TRBV7-8 to TRBJ2-5, with a possible D match to TRBD1 (5 bases). Germline V CDR1 and CDR2: SGHVS, FQNEAQ. Trimming took off 1 base at V and 1 base at J, with 10 bases between the two ends. This CDR3 has 15 amino acids. CDR3 bases: TGTGCCAGCAGCTTAGATCATGACAGCCAAGAGACCCAGTACTTC. This encodes CASSLDHDSQETQYF.

The genes are TRBV4-2 and TRBJ2-7; 9 nucleotides agree with TRBD1. The CDR3 has 15 residues. V dropped 0 bases and J dropped 5; count of bases not matched to a gene: 5. Germline CDR1 is LGHNA and CDR2 is YNFKEQ. The CDR3 region is CASSQEAGQGDEQYF. For the CDR3, the DNA is TGTGCCAGCAGCCAAGAGGCGGGACAGGGTGACGAGCAGTACTTC.

The rearrangement joins TRBV28 to TRBJ2-3, with no clear D. Germline CDR1 is MDHEN and CDR2 is SYDVKM. The CDR3 loop spans 15 amino acids. Between the trimmed V and J ends, which lost 2 bases and 1 base, there was a span of 10 bases. The CDR3 region has the DNA TGTGCCAGCAGTTTAAGGACCCCCGGCACAGATACGCAGTATTTT. Its translation: CASSLRTPGTDTQYF.